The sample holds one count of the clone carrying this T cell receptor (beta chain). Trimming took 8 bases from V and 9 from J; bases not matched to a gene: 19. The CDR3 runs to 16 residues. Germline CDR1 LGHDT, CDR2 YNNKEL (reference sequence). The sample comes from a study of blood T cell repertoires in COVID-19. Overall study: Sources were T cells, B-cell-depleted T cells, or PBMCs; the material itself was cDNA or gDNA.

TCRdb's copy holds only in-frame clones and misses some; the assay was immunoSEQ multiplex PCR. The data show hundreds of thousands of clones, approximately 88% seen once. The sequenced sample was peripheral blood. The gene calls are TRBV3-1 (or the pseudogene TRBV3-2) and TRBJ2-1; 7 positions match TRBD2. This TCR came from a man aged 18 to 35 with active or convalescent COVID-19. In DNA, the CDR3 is TGTGCCAGCGAAAATTTATTAAGCGGGGTTGACGGTGAGCAGTTCTTC. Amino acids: CASENLLSGVDGEQFF.